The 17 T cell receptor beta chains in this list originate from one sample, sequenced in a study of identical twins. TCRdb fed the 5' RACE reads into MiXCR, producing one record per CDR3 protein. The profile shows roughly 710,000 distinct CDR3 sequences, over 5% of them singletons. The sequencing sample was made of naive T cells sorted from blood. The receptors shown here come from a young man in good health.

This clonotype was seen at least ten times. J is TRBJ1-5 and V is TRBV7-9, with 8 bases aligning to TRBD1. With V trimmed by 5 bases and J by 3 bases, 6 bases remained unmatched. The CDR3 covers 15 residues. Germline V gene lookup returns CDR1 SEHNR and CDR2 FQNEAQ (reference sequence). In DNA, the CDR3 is TGTGCCAGCAGCGACGACAGGGGATTCAATCAGCCCCAGCATTTT. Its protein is CASSDDRGFNQPQHF.

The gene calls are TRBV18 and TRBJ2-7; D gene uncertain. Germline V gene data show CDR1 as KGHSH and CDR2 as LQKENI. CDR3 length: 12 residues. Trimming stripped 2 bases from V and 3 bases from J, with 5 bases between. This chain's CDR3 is CASSPGLYEQYV. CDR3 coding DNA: TGTGCCAGCTCACCAGGGCTCTACGAGCAGTACGTC.

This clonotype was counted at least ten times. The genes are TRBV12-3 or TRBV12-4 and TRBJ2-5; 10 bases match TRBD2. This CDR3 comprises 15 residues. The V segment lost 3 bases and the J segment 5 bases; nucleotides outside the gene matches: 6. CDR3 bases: TGTGCCAGCAGTTTCAGCGGGAGGGGTTTGGAGACCCAGTACTTC. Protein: CASSFSGRGLETQYF.

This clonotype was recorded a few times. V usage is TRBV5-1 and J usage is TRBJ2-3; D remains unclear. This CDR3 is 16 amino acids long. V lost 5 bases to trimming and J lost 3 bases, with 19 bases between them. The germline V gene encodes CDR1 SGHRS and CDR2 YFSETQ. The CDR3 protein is CASSPSWKVGTDTQYF. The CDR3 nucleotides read TGCGCCAGCAGTCCCTCTTGGAAAGTTGGGACAGATACGCAGTATTTT.

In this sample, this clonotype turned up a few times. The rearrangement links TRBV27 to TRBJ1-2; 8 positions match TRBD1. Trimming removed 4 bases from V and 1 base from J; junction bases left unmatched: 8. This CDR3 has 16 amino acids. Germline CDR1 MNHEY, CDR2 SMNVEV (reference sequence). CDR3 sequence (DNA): TGTGCCAGCAGTTCGACAGGGGTACTTATTAACTATGGCTACACCTTC. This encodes CASSSTGVLINYGYTF.

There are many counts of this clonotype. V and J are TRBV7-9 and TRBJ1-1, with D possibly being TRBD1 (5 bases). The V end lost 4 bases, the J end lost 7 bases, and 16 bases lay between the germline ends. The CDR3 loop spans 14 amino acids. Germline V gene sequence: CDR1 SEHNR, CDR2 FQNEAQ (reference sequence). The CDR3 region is CASSSSPREGEAFF. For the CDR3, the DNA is TGTGCCAGCAGCTCCTCGCCCAGGGAGGGTGAAGCTTTCTTT.

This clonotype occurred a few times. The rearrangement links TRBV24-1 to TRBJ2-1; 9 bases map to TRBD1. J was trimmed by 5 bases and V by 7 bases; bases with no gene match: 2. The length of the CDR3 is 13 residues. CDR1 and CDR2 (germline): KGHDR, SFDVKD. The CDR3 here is CATRRTGDNEQFF. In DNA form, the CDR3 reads TGTGCCACCAGGCGGACAGGGGACAATGAGCAGTTCTTC.

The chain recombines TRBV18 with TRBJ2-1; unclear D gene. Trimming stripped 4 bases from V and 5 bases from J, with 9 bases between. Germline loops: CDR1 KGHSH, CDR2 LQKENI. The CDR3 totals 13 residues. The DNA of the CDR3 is TGTGCCAGCTCACAGACCCCCGACAATGAGCAGTTCTTC. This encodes CASSQTPDNEQFF.

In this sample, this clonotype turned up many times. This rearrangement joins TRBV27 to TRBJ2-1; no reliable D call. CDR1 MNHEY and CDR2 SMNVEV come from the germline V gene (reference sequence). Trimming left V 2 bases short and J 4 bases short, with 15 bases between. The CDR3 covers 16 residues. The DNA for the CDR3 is TGTGCCAGCAGTTTAGGGTTTTTGAGGAAATACAATGAGCAGTTCTTC. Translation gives CASSLGFLRKYNEQFF.

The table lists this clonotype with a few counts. CDR3 loop: CASNWASGNTGELFF. The CDR3 nucleotides are TGTGCCAGCAATTGGGCTAGCGGGAACACCGGGGAGCTGTTTTTT. This chain joins TRBV6-2 or TRBV6-3 and TRBJ2-2, with 7 bases matching TRBD2. The CDR3 length is 15 residues. CDR1 is MNHEY, CDR2 SVGEGT, per germline. Trimming at V came to 7 bases and at J to 1 base, leaving 6 bases not matched to a gene.

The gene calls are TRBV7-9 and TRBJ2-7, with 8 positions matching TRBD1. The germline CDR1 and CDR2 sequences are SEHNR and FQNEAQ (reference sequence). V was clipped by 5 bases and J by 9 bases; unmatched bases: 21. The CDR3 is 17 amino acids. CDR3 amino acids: CASSPGRRTGISRGQYF. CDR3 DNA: TGTGCCAGCAGCCCCGGCCGCAGGACAGGGATCTCCCGCGGGCAGTACTTC.

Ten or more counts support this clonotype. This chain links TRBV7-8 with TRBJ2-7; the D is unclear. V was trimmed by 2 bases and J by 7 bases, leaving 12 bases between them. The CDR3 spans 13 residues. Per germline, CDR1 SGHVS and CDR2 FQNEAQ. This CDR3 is CASSLKVRLEQYF. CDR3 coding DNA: TGTGCCAGCAGCTTAAAGGTTCGATTGGAGCAGTACTTC.

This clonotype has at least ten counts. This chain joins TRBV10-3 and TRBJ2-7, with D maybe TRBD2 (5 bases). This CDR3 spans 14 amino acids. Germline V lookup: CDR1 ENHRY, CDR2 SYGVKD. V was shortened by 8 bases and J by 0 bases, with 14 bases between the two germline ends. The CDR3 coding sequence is TGTGCCATCGGAGTACAAGGGAGCTCCTACGAGCAGTACTTC. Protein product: CAIGVQGSSYEQYF.

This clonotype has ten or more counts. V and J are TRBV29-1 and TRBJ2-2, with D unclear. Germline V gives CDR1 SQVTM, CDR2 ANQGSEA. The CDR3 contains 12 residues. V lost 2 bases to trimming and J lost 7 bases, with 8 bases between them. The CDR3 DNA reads TGCAGCGTTGAACACCCTAACGGGGAGCTGTTTTTT. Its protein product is CSVEHPNGELFF.

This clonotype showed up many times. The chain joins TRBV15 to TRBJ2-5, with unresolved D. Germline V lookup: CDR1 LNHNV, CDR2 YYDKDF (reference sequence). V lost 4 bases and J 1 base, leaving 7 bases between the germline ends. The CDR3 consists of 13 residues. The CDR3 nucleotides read TGTGCCACCAGCAACGGATTCCAAGAGACCCAGTACTTC. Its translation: CATSNGFQETQYF.

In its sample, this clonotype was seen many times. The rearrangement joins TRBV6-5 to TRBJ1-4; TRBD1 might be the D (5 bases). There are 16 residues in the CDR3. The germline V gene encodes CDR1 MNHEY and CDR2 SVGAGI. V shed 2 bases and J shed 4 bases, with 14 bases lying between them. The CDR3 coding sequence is TGTGCCAGCAGTTACCCACCGGGACGGCTTAATGAAAAACTGTTTTTT. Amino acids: CASSYPPGRLNEKLFF.

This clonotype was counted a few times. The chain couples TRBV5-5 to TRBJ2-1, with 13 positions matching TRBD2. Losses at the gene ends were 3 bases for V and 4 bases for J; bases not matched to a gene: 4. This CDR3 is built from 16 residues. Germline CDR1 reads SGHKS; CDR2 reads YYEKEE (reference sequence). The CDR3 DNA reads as TGTGCCAGCAGCTCCAAACTAGCGGGAGGGTACAATGAGCAGTTCTTC. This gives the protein CASSSKLAGGYNEQFF.